This record concerns one T cell receptor beta chain sequence. The read stops 3 residues short of the end of the CDR3; the missing end is completed from the germline J gene. The sample comes from a study of T cells in women clearing cervical HPV infection. Germline values: CDR1 DFQATT, CDR2 SNEGSKA (reference sequence). V shed 5 bases and J 4 bases; nucleotides not matched to a gene: 7. The CDR3 loop spans 14 amino acids. Sequencing was performed with immunoSEQ multiplex PCR; in TCRdb, only in-frame clones are kept and a portion is missing. The listing records fewer than 25,000 clones. The sample was blood buffy coat. The clonotype comes from a woman between 18 and 70 years old with a cervical HPV16 infection that either progressed to CIN3+ or cleared (not recorded which). The J gene is TRBJ2-3, the V gene TRBV20-1; TRBD2 agrees at 9 bases. This chain's CDR3 is CSAFLAGTADTQYF. The CDR3 bases that were read are TGCAGTGCTTTCCTAGCGGGGACGGCAGATACG.